Listed here is a single T cell receptor (beta chain). The antigen is unknown. The sample is drawn from a study of T-cell reconstitution after alpha-beta-depleted transplantation in children. Study-wide findings and caveats: High day-60 TCRbeta diversity in some patients came from surviving recipient T cells and thymic progenitors. T-cell numbers and diversity, one year after transplant, stemmed largely from T cells that were newly produced. At around two months after transplant, the alpha-beta T cells were reportedly derived from several hundred expanded clones that came from non-depleted graft cells.

Unique molecular identifiers featured in how the TCRbeta library was prepared. TCRdb re-called the PCR reads through MiXCR, storing one row per CDR3 protein. Of about 980,000 distinct CDR3 sequences in the sample, 25% to 35% are singletons; the top ten hold more than 25%. Trimming stripped 4 bases from V and 8 bases from J, with 10 bases between. The CDR3 consists of 12 residues. Per the germline V gene, CDR1 is SNHLY and CDR2 is FYNNEI. Sequenced material: PBMCs, mostly from graft donor cells, taken 360 days after TCRalphabeta/CD19-depleted stem cell transplant. The chain recombines TRBV2 with TRBJ2-3; no reliable D call. The sequence was collected from a boy less than two years old who had a stem cell transplant for SCID, so the T cells may come from the graft donor. CDR3 sequence: CASSGDLGTQYF. The CDR3, as DNA: TGTGCCAGCAGTGGAGACTTGGGTACGCAGTATTTT.